This entry features one TCR beta chain sequence. Assay used: immunoSEQ multiplex PCR; TCRdb lists only in-frame clones, some missing. The sample includes roughly 220,000 clones, about 85% of them seen just once. Germline assignment: CDR1 SQVTM and CDR2 ANQGSEA. V was cut by 4 bases and J by 3 bases, with 17 bases left in between. The length of the CDR3 is 15 residues. The sample originates from a study of blood T cell repertoires in COVID-19. The rearrangement joins TRBV29-1 to TRBJ2-3; D possibly corresponds to TRBD1 (6 bases). This receptor was identified in a woman aged 25 to 39 who had recovered from COVID-19. The specimen was PBMCs or T cells enriched from blood (not recorded which). CDR3 protein: CSVGSIGGMTDTQYF. The CDR3 DNA reads as TGCAGCGTTGGATCTATAGGGGGAATGACAGATACGCAGTATTTT.